Included here is one T cell receptor beta chain sequence, with context. Its target is not known. The record originates from a study of Ad26.COV2.S vaccination and SARS-CoV-2 variants. Overall study: COV1001, an Ad26.COV2.S trial, supplied this vaccine-arm donor. In the study, Ad26.COV2.S was injected intramuscularly once, or twice 56 days apart. Whole-study findings and limits: Vaccine recipients showed a spike-specific TCR breadth that was higher than in placebo recipients.

The treatment: around 19 received Ad26.COV2.S at low or high dose, single or two shots; several received placebo; per-sample allocation not given. Day 63 after the first injection of vaccine or placebo was the sampling time. The donor's status was that of an adult aged 18-55 years in Boston. The assay was immunoSEQ multiplex PCR, and TCRdb's table has in-frame clones only and misses some. The table includes about 250,000 clones, around 87% detected once. This CDR3 has 13 amino acids. The J segment lost 4 bases and the V segment lost 7 bases, leaving 6 bases of the junction unmatched. Germline V CDR1 and CDR2: MNHEY, SVGAGI.

Material: peripheral blood, obtained in a trial of Ad26.COV2.S vaccine versus placebo. The chain uses TRBV6-5 and TRBJ2-5, with 7 bases identical to TRBD2. This clonotype originated in a person aged 18-65 years who received the Ad26.COV2.S COVID-19 vaccine or a placebo. DNA of the CDR3: TGTGCCAGCAATATCGCTAGCGGAGAGACCCAGTACTTC. Its protein product is CASNIASGETQYF.